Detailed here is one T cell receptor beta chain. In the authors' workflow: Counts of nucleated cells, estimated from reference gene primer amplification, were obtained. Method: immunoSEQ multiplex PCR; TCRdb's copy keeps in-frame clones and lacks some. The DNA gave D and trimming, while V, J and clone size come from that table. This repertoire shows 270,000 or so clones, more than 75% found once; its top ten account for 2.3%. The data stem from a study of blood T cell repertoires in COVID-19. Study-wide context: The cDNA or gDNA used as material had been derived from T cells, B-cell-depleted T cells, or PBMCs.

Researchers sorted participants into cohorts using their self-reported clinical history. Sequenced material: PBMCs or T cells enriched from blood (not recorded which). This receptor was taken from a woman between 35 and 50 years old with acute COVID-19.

In DNA, the CDR3 is TGTGCCAGCAGCTCCCCTCCGGGTGAAAAACTGTTTTTT. Translation gives CASSSPPGEKLFF. The rearrangement uses TRBV7-9 and TRBJ1-4, with D unclear. This CDR3 has 13 amino acids. Trimming shortened V by 4 bases and J by 7 bases, and 10 bases separated the two germline ends. Germline CDR1 and CDR2: SEHNR and FQNEAQ (reference sequence).